The clone carrying this T cell receptor beta chain came up a few times. As yet, its antigen is unknown. Germline and junction disagree at one end, which may indicate a read error. These data originate in a study of post-analysis software for immune sequencing data. Overall study results and limits: Significantly lower normalized Chao1 diversity was seen in multiple sclerosis patients than in controls. Compared with controls, patients had more of about 5 TRBV segments, including TRBV5-6, TRBV5-1 and TRBV20-1.

Prepared libraries of TCR beta cDNA carried unique molecular identifiers. TCRdb fed the PCR reads into MiXCR, producing one record per CDR3 protein. The sample has about 260,000 distinct CDR3 sequences, about 38% seen once. From germline, CDR1 is KGHSH and CDR2 LQKENI. CDR3 length: 15 residues. Sequences were obtained from blood. The gene calls are TRBV18 and TRBJ1-2; 8 positions agree with TRBD1. This sequence originates from a girl between 5 and 17 years old with multiple sclerosis. In DNA, the CDR3 is TGTGTCAGCTCACCCGGACAGGGAGCCTACTATGGCTACACCTTC. Translating gives CVSSPGQGAYYGYTF.